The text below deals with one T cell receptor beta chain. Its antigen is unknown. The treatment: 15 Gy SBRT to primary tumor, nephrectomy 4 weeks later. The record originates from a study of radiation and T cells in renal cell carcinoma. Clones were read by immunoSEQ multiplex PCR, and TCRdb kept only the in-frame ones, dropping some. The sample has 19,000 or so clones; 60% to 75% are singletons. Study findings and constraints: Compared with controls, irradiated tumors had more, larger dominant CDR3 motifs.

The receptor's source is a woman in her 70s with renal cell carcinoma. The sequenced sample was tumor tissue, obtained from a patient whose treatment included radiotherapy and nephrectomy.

The CDR3 spells CARAQGSGQGAYEQYF. CDR3 nucleotides: TGTGCCAGGGCCCAAGGTTCTGGACAGGGGGCCTACGAGCAGTACTTC. This chain uses TRBV21-1 with TRBJ2-7; TRBD1 reflects the table's D call only, with no check against the DNA. TRBV21-1 is deemed a pseudogene. The length of the CDR3 is 16 residues.